Below, one T cell receptor (beta chain) is given with its context. The antigen remains unidentified. The data are from a study of cytomegalovirus exposure and HLA in healthy donors. About the study: Assignment to the Caucasian-associated ancestry cluster applied to around four fifths of the approximately 400 genotyped donors.

The CDR3 is 12 residues long. V gave up 5 bases and J gave up 5 bases, with 10 bases separating them. The germline gives CDR1 ENHRY, CDR2 SYGVKD. 13 Jbeta primers and 60 Vbeta primers were used for the PCR. The data were produced by immunoSEQ multiplex PCR, yet TCRdb's version contains in-frame clones alone and is incomplete. The sample has some 150,000 clones, around 75% seen once. Findings and limits, study-wide: Sequences of the TCR beta chain were said to predict the HLA-A and HLA-B alleles of most subjects accurately. The study found most TCR sequences rare, yet found some public TCRs in many donors.

This receptor was taken from a woman in her 30s in good health and CMV-seronegative. The V call is TRBV10-3, the J call TRBJ2-7, with D possibly being TRBD1 (6 bases). Sequencing input: PBMCs. CDR3 amino acids: CAISLQGHEQYF. CDR3 bases: TGTGCCATCAGTTTACAGGGCCACGAGCAGTACTTC.